The 27 T cell receptor beta chains given below trace back to one sample, sequenced in a study of cytomegalovirus exposure and HLA in healthy donors. 13 Jbeta primers and 60 Vbeta primers were used for the PCR. Sequencing was performed with immunoSEQ multiplex PCR; in TCRdb, only in-frame clones are kept and a portion is missing. The table lists over 40,000 clones, roughly 81% of them singletons. Sequencing used PBMCs. These receptor sequences come from a woman in her forties in good health and CMV-seropositive.

V and J are TRBV11-2 and TRBJ2-2, with D unresolved. This CDR3 region has 15 residues. Trimming took 4 bases from V and 2 from J, leaving 11 bases between them. In germline, CDR1 is SGHAT, CDR2 FQNNGV. The CDR3: CASSSQRINTGELFF. CDR3 coding DNA: TGTGCCAGCAGCTCACAGAGAATTAACACCGGGGAGCTGTTTTTT.

The gene calls are TRBV6-4 and TRBJ1-5; D perhaps matches TRBD1 (5 bases). Germline CDR1 and CDR2: MRHNA and SNTAGT. Trimming pared 4 bases from V and 2 bases from J, leaving 12 bases between. The CDR3 spans 15 residues. CDR3 residues: CASSVAGGGNQPQHF. The CDR3 DNA sequence: TGTGCCAGCAGTGTTGCCGGGGGTGGCAATCAGCCCCAGCATTTT.

V usage is TRBV14 and J usage is TRBJ1-3; 9 bases agree with TRBD1. Germline V gene lookup returns CDR1 SGHDN and CDR2 FVKESK. The CDR3 runs to 18 residues. The V gene end was trimmed by 0 bases and the J gene end by 0 bases; junction bases not matched to a gene: 6. CDR3 region: CASSQDRVGQGSGNTIYF. The CDR3 coding sequence is TGTGCCAGCAGCCAAGATCGTGTGGGACAGGGCTCTGGAAACACCATATATTTT.

The chain joins TRBV28 to TRBJ2-1; a weak D match, TRBD1 (6 bases). The V gene's germline CDR1 is MDHEN and CDR2 SYDVKM. V was trimmed by 6 bases and J by 1 base, leaving 10 bases between them. The CDR3 has 14 amino acids. The CDR3: CASRLQGSYNEQFF. As DNA, the CDR3 is TGTGCCAGCAGATTACAGGGATCCTACAATGAGCAGTTCTTC.

The chain couples TRBV6-1 to TRBJ1-5; 10 bases are shared with TRBD1. The junction had 12 bases not matched to a gene; V was cut back by 1 base and J by 9 bases. CDR3 length equals 17 residues. Germline CDR1 reads MNHNS; CDR2 reads SASEGT. DNA for the CDR3: TGTGCCAGCAGTGAAGGGGACAGGGGCCGATCTCTGCGGCCCCAGCATTTT. Protein product: CASSEGDRGRSLRPQHF.

This sequence joins TRBV7-6 and TRBJ1-6, with D unclear. CDR3 length: 12 amino acids. Germline-derived CDR1 and CDR2 are SGHVS and FNYEAQ. Trimming removed 1 base at V and 13 bases at J, with 8 bases between. The chain's CDR3 is CASSLVGEPLHF. CDR3 sequence (DNA): TGTGCCAGCAGCTTAGTCGGGGAGCCCCTCCACTTT.

This chain uses TRBV5-4 with TRBJ2-5, with a weak D call TRBD2 (6 bases). V shed 2 bases and J shed 5 bases, with 16 bases lying between them. The CDR3 runs to 15 residues. The germline CDR1 and CDR2 sequences are SGHNT and YYREEE (reference sequence). The CDR3 region is CASSLPGLKGETQYF. DNA for the CDR3: TGTGCCAGCAGCTTACCGGGACTGAAAGGGGAGACCCAGTACTTC.

The CDR3, as DNA: TGTGCCAGCAGCTTGCGACAGGGCCCCCGATCCCTCTATGGCTACACCTTC. This gives the protein CASSLRQGPRSLYGYTF. This chain connects TRBV7-2 to TRBJ1-2; 7 bases line up with TRBD1. V dropped 3 bases and J dropped 4; count of bases not matched to a gene: 14. The CDR3 is 17 amino acids. Germline assignment: CDR1 SGHTA and CDR2 FQGNSA.

This chain joins TRBV4-3 and TRBJ1-2; D remains ambiguous. The V gene's germline CDR1 is LGHNA and CDR2 YSLEER. Trimming removed 1 base from V and 1 base from J, with 10 bases in between. The CDR3 runs 15 residues. CDR3 nucleotide sequence: TGCGCCAGCAGCCAAGGCTCCACTTATAACTATGGCTACACCTTC. This codes for CASSQGSTYNYGYTF.

This chain uses TRBV7-2 with TRBJ2-7; 8 bases fit TRBD1. The germline gives CDR1 SGHTA, CDR2 FQGNSA. The ends lost 8 bases at V and 6 bases at J; junction bases unmatched: 18. This CDR3 has 16 amino acids. The CDR3 DNA is TGTGCCAGCGGCCCGGACCCAGGACAGGGCAGCCGCGAGCAGTACTTC. Translation gives CASGPDPGQGSREQYF. Using reference TRBV7-2 and TRBJ2-7 for the parts outside the CDR3, the full variable domain is GAGVSQSPSNKVTEKGKDVELRCDPISGHTALYWYRQSLGQGLEFLIYFQGNSAPDKSGLPSDRFSAERTGGSVSTLTIQRTQQEDSAVYLCASGPDPGQGSREQYFGPGTRLTVT.

The chain links TRBV14 to TRBJ1-6; 8 positions match TRBD1. The CDR3 is made up of 15 amino acids. Losses at the gene ends were 4 bases for V and 6 bases for J; bases not matched to a gene: 5. Germline CDR1 and CDR2: SGHDN and FVKESK. The CDR3 DNA reads as TGTGCCAGCAGCCCTGGGACAGGCGGTAATTCACCCCTCCACTTT. Translated: CASSPGTGGNSPLHF. Full variable domain (remainder filled in from reference TRBV14 and TRBJ1-6): EAGVTQFPSHSVIEKGQTVTLRCDPISGHDNLYWYRRVMGKEIKFLLHFVKESKQDESGMPNNRFLAERTGGTYSTLKVQPAELEDSGVYFCASSPGTGGNSPLHFGNGTRLTVT.

This chain connects TRBV5-4 to TRBJ1-2; 8 nucleotides agree with TRBD1. J gave up 6 bases and V 4 bases, and 5 bases lay outside the gene matches. Looked up from germline, CDR1 is SGHNT and CDR2 is YYREEE (reference sequence). The CDR3 runs to 13 residues. The CDR3 region has the DNA TGTGCCAGCAGCCACCGGACAGGGAATGGCTACACCTTC. Encoded protein: CASSHRTGNGYTF.

The chain joins TRBV6-1 to TRBJ1-1; D gene uncertain. Trimming removed 6 bases at V and 1 base at J, with 12 bases between. This CDR3 region has 14 residues. CDR1 and CDR2 from the germline V gene are MNHNS and SASEGT. The CDR3 here is CASSPEGPNTEAFF. The DNA of the CDR3 is TGTGCCAGCAGCCCTGAGGGCCCGAACACTGAAGCTTTCTTT.

The CDR3 DNA follows: TGTGCCAGCACCGAGACAGTGTATAGCAATCAGCCCCAGCATTTT. This codes for CASTETVYSNQPQHF. This chain connects TRBV6-1 to TRBJ1-5; a weak D match, TRBD1 (5 bases). CDR1 is MNHNS and CDR2 is SASEGT in the germline V gene. The CDR3 length is 15 residues. V was shortened by 7 bases and J by 0 bases, with 13 bases between the two germline ends.

The chain is built from TRBV2 and TRBJ2-2; TRBD2 might be the D (6 bases). CDR3 length: 13 residues. V gave up 9 bases and J gave up 4 bases, with 12 bases separating them. Per the germline V gene, CDR1 is SNHLY and CDR2 is FYNNEI. In DNA form, the CDR3 reads TGTGCCAGGGCCGGGGGTAGCACCGGGGAGCTGTTTTTT. This gives the protein CARAGGSTGELFF.

This clone occurred once. This chain connects TRBV5-1 to TRBJ2-7; 7 bases map to TRBD1. J lost 6 bases, V lost 4 bases, and 10 bases had no gene match. The CDR3 loop spans 14 amino acids. Germline values: CDR1 SGHRS, CDR2 YFSETQ. CDR3 bases: TGCGCCAGCAGCGTTGGACAGGACCCTCTCGAGCAGTACTTC. Its translation: CASSVGQDPLEQYF. Complete variable domain (other parts from reference TRBV5-1 and TRBJ2-7): KAGVTQTPRYLIKTRGQQVTLSCSPISGHRSVSWYQQTPGQGLQFLFEYFSETQRNKGNFPGRFSGRQFSNSRSEMNVSTLELGDSALYLCASSVGQDPLEQYFGPGTRLTVT.

This clone was seen a few times. The rearrangement joins TRBV7-9 to TRBJ1-6; possible D gene TRBD1, 5 bases. Germline V gene data show CDR1 as SEHNR and CDR2 as FQNEAQ (reference sequence). The CDR3 contains 11 residues. V lost 8 bases, J lost 9 bases, and 8 bases lay in between. This CDR3 reads CASQGSSPLHF. The CDR3 coding sequence is TGTGCCAGCCAGGGATCTTCACCCCTCCACTTT. Full variable domain (outside the CDR3, taken from reference TRBV7-9 and TRBJ1-6): DTGVSQNPRHKITKRGQNVTFRCDPISEHNRLYWYRQTLGQGPEFLTYFQNEAQLEKSRLLSDRFSAERPKGSFSTLEIQRTEQGDSAMYLCASQGSSPLHFGNGTRLTVT.

The chain couples TRBV5-4 to TRBJ2-3; D might be TRBD2 (7 bases). Trimming pared 4 bases from V and 4 bases from J, leaving 19 bases between. The CDR3 has 16 residues. Germline lookup yields CDR1 SGHNT and CDR2 YYREEE (reference sequence). The CDR3 DNA follows: TGTGCCAGCAGCGCCTCGGGGGCGGGGGTTGCAGATACGCAGTATTTT. Its translation is CASSASGAGVADTQYF. The variable domain in full, with the rest retrieved from reference TRBV5-4 and TRBJ2-3, is ETGVTQSPTHLIKTRGQQVTLRCSSQSGHNTVSWYQQALGQGPQFIFQYYREEENGRGNFPPRFSGLQFPNYSSELNVNALELDDSALYLCASSASGAGVADTQYFGPGTRLTVL.

This chain connects TRBV10-3 to TRBJ2-3, with 10 bases lining up with TRBD2. Trimming took 5 bases from V and 2 from J; bases not matched to a gene: 1. Germline V gene sequence: CDR1 ENHRY, CDR2 SYGVKD. The CDR3 totals 14 residues. CDR3 loop: CAISSGGATDTQYF. CDR3 DNA sequence: TGTGCCATCAGTAGCGGGGGGGCCACAGATACGCAGTATTTT.

The count of this clone is one. V is TRBV13 and J is TRBJ2-5, with D perhaps TRBD1 (6 bases). The germline V gene has CDR1 PRHDT and CDR2 FYEKMQ (reference sequence). CDR3 length: 14 residues. V lost 5 bases and J 2 bases, leaving 12 bases between the germline ends. CDR3 sequence: CASSHATGQETQYF. Written as DNA, the CDR3 is TGTGCCAGCAGCCACGCCACAGGGCAAGAGACCCAGTACTTC.

This clone is a singleton in its sample. The V call is TRBV11-2, the J call TRBJ2-2; D possibly corresponds to TRBD2 (6 bases). Germline V lookup: CDR1 SGHAT, CDR2 FQNNGV. The CDR3 is made up of 14 amino acids. With 4 bases removed from V and 6 bases from J, the gap between germline ends came to 12 bases. In DNA form, the CDR3 reads TGTGCCAGCAGCTCGCGGGGCGGCTCCGGGGAGCTGTTTTTT. It translates to CASSSRGGSGELFF.

The rearrangement uses TRBV7-8 and TRBJ2-3, with 7 bases lining up with TRBD1. V was clipped by 1 base and J by 3 bases; unmatched bases: 7. This CDR3 is built from 16 residues. Looked up from germline, CDR1 is SGHVS and CDR2 is FQNEAQ. In DNA form, the CDR3 reads TGTGCCAGCAGCTTAGGAGCCGGGACAGCAACAGATACGCAGTATTTT. Its translation is CASSLGAGTATDTQYF. The variable domain in full, completed from reference TRBV7-8 and TRBJ2-3, reads GAGVSQSPRYKVAKRGQDVALRCDPISGHVSLFWYQQALGQGPEFLTYFQNEAQLDKSGLPSDRFFAERPEGSVSTLKIQRTQQEDSAVYLCASSLGAGTATDTQYFGPGTRLTVL.

J is TRBJ1-1 and V is TRBV19, with D possibly matching TRBD1 (6 bases). Germline V gives CDR1 LNHDA, CDR2 SQIVND (reference sequence). V was shortened by 4 bases and J by 4 bases, with 10 bases between the two germline ends. This CDR3 spans 13 amino acids. CDR3 in DNA: TGTGCCAGTAGTACCGGACAGCCCACTGAAGCTTTCTTT. Its translation is CASSTGQPTEAFF.

This clone was counted only a few times. J is TRBJ1-2 and V is TRBV7-2; the match to TRBD1 covers 7 bases. From germline, CDR1 is SGHTA and CDR2 FQGNSA. This CDR3 spans 15 amino acids. J lost 4 bases, V lost 5 bases, and 10 bases had no gene match. CDR3 DNA: TGTGCCAGCAGCCCGAGCAAACAGGGGCCCTATGGCTACACCTTC. Its protein is CASSPSKQGPYGYTF.

This chain uses TRBV7-7 with TRBJ1-2; no clear D. The CDR3 runs to 13 residues. From germline, CDR1 is SSHAT and CDR2 FNYEAQ (reference sequence). The V end lost 5 bases, the J end lost 4 bases, and 11 bases lay between the germline ends. CDR3: CASSRRHLYGYTF. CDR3 bases: TGTGCCAGCAGCCGCCGACATCTCTATGGCTACACCTTC. Filled out from reference TRBV7-7 and TRBJ1-2, the complete variable domain reads GAGVSQSPRYKVTKRGQDVTLRCDPISSHATLYWYQQALGQGPEFLTYFNYEAQPDKSGLPSDRFSAERPEGSISTLTIQRTEQRDSAMYRCASSRRHLYGYTFGSGTRLTVV.

This rearrangement joins TRBV6-5 to TRBJ2-7; no firm D call. The CDR3 length is 13 residues. Germline V gene data show CDR1 as MNHEY and CDR2 as SVGAGI. Trimming took off 4 bases at V and 5 bases at J, with 12 bases between the two ends. The CDR3 DNA reads TGTGCCAGCAGTTTTACCCGGTTCCACGAGCAGTACTTC. It translates to CASSFTRFHEQYF.

V is TRBV30 and J is TRBJ1-5, with D maybe TRBD1 (6 bases). V dropped 2 bases and J dropped 4 bases, with 12 bases sitting between them. Germline assignment: CDR1 GTSNPN and CDR2 SVGIG (reference sequence). The CDR3 is 14 residues long. CDR3 coding DNA: TGTGCCTGGAGTCCGGGAGGGGGTAATCAGCCCCAGCATTTT. Amino acid sequence: CAWSPGGGNQPQHF.